This TCR beta chain was recovered during a study of blood T cell repertoires in COVID-19. Overall study: The United States, Italy and Spain provided the acute and convalescent COVID-19 samples. PBMCs, B-cell-depleted T cells, or T cells provided the cDNA or gDNA that made up the material.

As originally analysed: How many nucleated cells were present was estimated from reference gene primer amplification. Clones were read by immunoSEQ multiplex PCR, and TCRdb kept only the in-frame ones, dropping some. V and J calls and clone size are given by that table; D and trimming were obtained from the DNA. Of roughly 30,000 clones detected, roughly 80% appear once; the ten largest clones hold 15% to 20%. The germline CDR1 and CDR2 sequences are SGDLS and YYNGEE. Trimming took off 0 bases at V and 7 bases at J, with 13 bases between the two ends. This CDR3 has 14 amino acids. Sequenced input: peripheral blood. This clonotype was obtained from a woman between 55 and 75 years old with acute or convalescent COVID-19. This chain links TRBV9 with TRBJ1-2; D ambiguous. In DNA, the CDR3 is TGTGCCAGCAGCGTAGACCCCACTACTAGTGGCTACACCTTC. This codes for CASSVDPTTSGYTF. The full variable domain, in which reference TRBV9 and TRBJ1-2 provide the parts outside the CDR3, is DSGVTQTPKHLITATGQRVTLRCSPRSGDLSVYWYQQSLDQGLQFLIQYYNGEERAKGNILERFSAQQFPDLHSELNLSSLELGDSALYFCASSVDPTTSGYTFGSGTRLTVV.